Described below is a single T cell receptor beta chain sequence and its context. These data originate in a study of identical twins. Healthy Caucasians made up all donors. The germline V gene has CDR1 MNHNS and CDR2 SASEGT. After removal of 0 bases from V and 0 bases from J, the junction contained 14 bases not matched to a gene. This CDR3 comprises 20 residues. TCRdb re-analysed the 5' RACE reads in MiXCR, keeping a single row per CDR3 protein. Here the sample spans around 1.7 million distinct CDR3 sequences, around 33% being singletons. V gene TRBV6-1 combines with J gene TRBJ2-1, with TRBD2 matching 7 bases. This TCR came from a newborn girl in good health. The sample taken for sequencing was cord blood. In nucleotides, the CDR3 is TGTGCCAGCAGTGAAGCGCGGGGAGGGAGGGTGTTTTTCTCCTACAATGAGCAGTTCTTC. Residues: CASSEARGGRVFFSYNEQFF.